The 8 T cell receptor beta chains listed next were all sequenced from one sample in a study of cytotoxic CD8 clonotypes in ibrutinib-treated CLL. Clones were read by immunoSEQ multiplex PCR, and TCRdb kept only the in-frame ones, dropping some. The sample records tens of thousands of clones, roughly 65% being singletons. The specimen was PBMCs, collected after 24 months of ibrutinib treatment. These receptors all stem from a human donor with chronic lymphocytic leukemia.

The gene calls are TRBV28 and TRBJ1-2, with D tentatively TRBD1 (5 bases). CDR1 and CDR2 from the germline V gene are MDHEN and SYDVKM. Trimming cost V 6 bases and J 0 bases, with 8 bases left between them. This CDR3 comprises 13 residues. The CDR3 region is CASRGTANYGYTF. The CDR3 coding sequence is TGTGCCAGCAGGGGGACGGCTAACTATGGCTACACCTTC.

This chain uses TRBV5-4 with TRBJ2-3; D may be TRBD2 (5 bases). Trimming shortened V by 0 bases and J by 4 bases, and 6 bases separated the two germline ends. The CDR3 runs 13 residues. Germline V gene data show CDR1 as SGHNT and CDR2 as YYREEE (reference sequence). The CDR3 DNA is TGTGCCAGCAGCTTGGGAGGGCCAGATACGCAGTATTTT. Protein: CASSLGGPDTQYF.

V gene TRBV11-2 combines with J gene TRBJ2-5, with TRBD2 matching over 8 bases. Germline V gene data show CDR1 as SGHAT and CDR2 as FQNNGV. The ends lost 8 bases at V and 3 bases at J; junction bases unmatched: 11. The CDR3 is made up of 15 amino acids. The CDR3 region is CASRTGGGHEETQYF. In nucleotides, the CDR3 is TGTGCCAGCCGCACCGGGGGGGGTCACGAAGAGACCCAGTACTTC.

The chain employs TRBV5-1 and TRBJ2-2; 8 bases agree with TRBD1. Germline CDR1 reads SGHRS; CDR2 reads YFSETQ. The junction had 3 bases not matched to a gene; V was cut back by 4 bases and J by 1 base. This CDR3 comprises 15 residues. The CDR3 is CASSVTGENTGELFF. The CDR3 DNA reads TGCGCCAGCAGCGTGACAGGGGAGAACACCGGGGAGCTGTTTTTT.

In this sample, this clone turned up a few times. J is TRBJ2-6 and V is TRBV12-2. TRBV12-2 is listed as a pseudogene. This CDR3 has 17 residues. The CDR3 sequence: CASRYEATQSRANVLTF. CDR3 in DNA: TGTGCAAGTCGCTACGAAGCCACACAAAGTCGGGCCAACGTCCTGACTTTC.

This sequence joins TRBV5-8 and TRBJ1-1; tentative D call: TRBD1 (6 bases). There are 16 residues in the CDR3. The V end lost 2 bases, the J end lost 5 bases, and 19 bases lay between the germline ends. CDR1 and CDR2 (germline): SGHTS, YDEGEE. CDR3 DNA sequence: TGTGCCAGCAGCTTACACAGGGTCAAGGTGGATACTGAAGCTTTCTTT. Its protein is CASSLHRVKVDTEAFF.

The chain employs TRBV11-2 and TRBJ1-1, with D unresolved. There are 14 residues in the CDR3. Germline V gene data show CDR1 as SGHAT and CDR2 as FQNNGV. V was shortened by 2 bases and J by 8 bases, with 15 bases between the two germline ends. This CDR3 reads CASSLKRFGSEAFF. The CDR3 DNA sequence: TGTGCCAGCAGCTTAAAGAGGTTCGGCTCAGAAGCTTTCTTT. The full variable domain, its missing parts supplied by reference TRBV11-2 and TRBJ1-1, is EAGVAQSPRYKIIEKRQSVAFWCNPISGHATLYWYQQILGQGPKLLIQFQNNGVVDDSQLPKDRFSAERLKGVDSTLKIQPAKLEDSAVYLCASSLKRFGSEAFFGQGTRLTVV.

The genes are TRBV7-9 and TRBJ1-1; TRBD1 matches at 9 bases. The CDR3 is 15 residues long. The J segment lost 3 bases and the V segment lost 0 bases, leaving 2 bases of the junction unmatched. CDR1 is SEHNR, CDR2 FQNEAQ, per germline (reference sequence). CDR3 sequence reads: CASSLARDRDTEAFF. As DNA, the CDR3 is TGTGCCAGCAGCTTAGCGCGGGACAGGGACACTGAAGCTTTCTTT.